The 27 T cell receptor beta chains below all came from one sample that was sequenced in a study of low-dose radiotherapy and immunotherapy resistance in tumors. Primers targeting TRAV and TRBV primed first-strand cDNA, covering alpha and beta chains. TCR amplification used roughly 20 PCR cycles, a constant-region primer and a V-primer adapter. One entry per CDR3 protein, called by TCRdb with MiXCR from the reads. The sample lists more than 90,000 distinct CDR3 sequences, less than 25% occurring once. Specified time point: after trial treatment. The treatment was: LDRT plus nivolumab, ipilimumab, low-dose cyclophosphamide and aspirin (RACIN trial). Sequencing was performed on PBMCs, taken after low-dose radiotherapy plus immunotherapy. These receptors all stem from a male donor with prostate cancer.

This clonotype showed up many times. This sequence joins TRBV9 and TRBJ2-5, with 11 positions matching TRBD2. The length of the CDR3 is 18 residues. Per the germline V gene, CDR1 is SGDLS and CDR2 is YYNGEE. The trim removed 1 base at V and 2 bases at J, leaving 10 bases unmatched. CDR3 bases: TGTGCCAGCAGCGTATCGTCGGCGGCTAGCGGGGGGCAAGAGACCCAGTACTTC. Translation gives CASSVSSAASGGQETQYF.

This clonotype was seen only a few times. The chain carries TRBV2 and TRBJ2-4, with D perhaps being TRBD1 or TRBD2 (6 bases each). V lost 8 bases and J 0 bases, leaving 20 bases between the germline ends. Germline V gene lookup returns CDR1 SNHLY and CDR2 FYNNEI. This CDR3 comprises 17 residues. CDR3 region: CASSGGGSPLAKNIQYF. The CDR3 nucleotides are TGTGCCAGCTCAGGAGGGGGGTCCCCATTAGCCAAAAACATTCAGTACTTC. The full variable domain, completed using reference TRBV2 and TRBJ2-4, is EPEVTQTPSHQVTQMGQEVILRCVPISNHLYFYWYRQILGQKVEFLVSFYNNEISEKSEIFDDQFSVERPDGSNFTLKIRSTKLEDSAMYFCASSGGGSPLAKNIQYFGAGTRLSVL.

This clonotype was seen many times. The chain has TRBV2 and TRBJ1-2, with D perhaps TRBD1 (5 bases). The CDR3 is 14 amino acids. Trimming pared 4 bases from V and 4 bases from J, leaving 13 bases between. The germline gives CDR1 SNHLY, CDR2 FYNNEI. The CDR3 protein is CASSGDGTTYGYTF. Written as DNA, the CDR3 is TGTGCCAGCAGTGGGGACGGGACTACCTATGGCTACACCTTC. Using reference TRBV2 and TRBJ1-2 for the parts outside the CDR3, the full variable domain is EPEVTQTPSHQVTQMGQEVILRCVPISNHLYFYWYRQILGQKVEFLVSFYNNEISEKSEIFDDQFSVERPDGSNFTLKIRSTKLEDSAMYFCASSGDGTTYGYTFGSGTRLTVV.

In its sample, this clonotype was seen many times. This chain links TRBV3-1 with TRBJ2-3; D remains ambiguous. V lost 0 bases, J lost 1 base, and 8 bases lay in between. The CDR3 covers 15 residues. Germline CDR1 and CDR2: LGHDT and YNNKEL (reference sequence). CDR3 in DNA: TGTGCCAGCAGCCAAGATATCCGGGGCACAGATACGCAGTATTTT. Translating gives CASSQDIRGTDTQYF.

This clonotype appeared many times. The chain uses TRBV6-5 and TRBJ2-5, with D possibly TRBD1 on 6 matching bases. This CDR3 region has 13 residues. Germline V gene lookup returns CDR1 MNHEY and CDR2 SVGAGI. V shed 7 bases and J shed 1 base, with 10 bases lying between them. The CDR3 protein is CASKLDSQETQYF. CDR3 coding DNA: TGTGCCAGCAAATTGGACAGCCAAGAGACCCAGTACTTC.

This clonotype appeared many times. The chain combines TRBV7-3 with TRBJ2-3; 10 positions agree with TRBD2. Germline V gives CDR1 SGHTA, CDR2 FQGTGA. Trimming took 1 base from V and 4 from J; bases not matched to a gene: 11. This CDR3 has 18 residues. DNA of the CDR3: TGTGCCAGCAGCTTAAACCCCATAGCGGGGGGAGCAGCAGATACGCAGTATTTT. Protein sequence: CASSLNPIAGGAADTQYF.

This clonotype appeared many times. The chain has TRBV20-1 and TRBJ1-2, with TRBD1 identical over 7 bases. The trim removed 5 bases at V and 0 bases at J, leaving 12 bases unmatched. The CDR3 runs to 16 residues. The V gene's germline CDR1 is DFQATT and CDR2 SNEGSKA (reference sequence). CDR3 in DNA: TGCAGTGCTGATAACCTCAAGGGGGCAGCTAACTATGGCTACACCTTC. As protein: CSADNLKGAANYGYTF.

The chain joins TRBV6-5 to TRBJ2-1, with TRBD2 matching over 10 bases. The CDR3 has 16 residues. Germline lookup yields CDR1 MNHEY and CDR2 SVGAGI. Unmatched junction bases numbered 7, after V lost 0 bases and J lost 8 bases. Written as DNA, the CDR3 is TGTGCCAGCAGTTACTCGGCAAGCGGGGGGGCCCATGAGCAGTTCTTC. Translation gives CASSYSASGGAHEQFF.

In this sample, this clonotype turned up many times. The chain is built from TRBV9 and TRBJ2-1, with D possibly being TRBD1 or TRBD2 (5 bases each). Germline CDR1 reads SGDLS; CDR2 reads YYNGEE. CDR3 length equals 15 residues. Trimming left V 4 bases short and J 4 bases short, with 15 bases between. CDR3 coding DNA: TGTGCCAGCAGCTCCCTTGGGACGAGTTACAATGAGCAGTTCTTC. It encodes CASSSLGTSYNEQFF.

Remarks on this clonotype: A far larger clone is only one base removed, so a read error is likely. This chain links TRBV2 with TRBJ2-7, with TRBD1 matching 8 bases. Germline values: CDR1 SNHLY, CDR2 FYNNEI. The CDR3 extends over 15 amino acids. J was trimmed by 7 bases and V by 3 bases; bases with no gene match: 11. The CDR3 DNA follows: TGTGCCAGCAGTGAGCAGGGGGCGACCTACAATGAGCAGTACTTC. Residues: CASSEQGATYNEQYF.

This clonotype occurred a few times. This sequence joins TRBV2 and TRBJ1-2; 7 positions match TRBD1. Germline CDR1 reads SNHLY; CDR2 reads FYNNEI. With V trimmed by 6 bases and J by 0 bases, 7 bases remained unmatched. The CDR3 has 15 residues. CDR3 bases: TGTGCCAGCAGGAACCGGGACAGACCTAACTATGGCTACACCTTC. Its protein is CASRNRDRPNYGYTF.

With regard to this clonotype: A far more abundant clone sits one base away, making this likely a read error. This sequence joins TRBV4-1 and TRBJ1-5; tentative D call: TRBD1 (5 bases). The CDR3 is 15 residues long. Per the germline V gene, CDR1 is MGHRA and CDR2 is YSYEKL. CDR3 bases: TGTGCCAGCAGCCAGACAGAGGCCCTAGGCTGGCCCCAGCATTTT. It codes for CASSQTEALGWPQHF.

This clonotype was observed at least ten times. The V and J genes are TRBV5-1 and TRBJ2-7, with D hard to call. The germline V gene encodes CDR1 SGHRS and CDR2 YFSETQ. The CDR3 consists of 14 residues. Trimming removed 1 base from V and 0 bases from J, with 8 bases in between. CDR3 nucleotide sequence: TGCGCCAGCAGCTTGAGGGCAGACTCCTACGAGCAGTACTTC. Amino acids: CASSLRADSYEQYF.

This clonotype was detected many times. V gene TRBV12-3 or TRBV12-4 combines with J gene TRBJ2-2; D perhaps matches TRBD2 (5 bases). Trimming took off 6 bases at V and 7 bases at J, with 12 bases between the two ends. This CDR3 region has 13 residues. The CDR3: CASSSRGSGELFF. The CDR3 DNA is TGTGCCAGCAGCTCGCGAGGGAGCGGGGAGCTGTTTTTT.

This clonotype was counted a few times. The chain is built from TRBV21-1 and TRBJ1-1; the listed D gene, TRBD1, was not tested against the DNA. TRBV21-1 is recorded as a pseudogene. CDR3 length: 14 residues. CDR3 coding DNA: TGTGCCAGCAGCAAATACTTGACAGGATTCGAAGCTTTCTTT. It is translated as CASSKYLTGFEAFF.

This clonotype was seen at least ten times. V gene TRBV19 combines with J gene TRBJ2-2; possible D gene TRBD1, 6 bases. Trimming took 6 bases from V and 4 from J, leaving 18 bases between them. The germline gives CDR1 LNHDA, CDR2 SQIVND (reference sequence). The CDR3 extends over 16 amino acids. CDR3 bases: TGTGCCAGTAGAAGGGGGTACCCCGAAGGCACCGGGGAGCTGTTTTTT. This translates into CASRRGYPEGTGELFF.

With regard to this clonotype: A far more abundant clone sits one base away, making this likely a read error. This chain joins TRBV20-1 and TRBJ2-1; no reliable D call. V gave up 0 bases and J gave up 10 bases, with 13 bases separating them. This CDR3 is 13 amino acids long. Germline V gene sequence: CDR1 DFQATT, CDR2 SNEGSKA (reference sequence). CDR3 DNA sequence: TGCAGTGCTAGAGATCTGGGTGGGAACGAGCAGTTCTTC. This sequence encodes CSARDLGGNEQFF.

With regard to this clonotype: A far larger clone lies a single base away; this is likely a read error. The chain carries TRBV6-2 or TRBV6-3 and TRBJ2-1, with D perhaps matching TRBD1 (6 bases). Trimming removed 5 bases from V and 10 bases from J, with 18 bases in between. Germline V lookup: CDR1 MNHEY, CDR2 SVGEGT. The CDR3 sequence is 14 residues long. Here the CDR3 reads CASSDRHTTYEQFF. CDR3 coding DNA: TGTGCCAGCAGTGACAGGCACACAACCTACGAGCAGTTCTTC.

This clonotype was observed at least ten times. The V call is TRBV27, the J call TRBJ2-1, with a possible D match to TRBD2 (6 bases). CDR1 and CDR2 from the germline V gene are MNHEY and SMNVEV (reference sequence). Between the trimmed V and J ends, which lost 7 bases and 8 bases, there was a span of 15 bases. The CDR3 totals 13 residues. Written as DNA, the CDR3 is TGTGCCAGCACCCCCTCGGCTAGCGATGAGCAGTTCTTC. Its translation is CASTPSASDEQFF.

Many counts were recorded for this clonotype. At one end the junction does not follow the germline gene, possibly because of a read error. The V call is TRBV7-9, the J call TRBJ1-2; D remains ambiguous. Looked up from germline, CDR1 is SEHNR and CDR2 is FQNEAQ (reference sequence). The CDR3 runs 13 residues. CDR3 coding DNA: TGTGCCAGCGGCTTGGGCAGAAACTATGGCTACACCTTC. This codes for CASGLGRNYGYTF.

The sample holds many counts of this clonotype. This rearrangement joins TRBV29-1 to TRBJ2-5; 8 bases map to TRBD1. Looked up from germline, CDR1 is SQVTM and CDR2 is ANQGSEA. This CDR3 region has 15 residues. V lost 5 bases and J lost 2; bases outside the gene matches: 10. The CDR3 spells CSVIPIGTGQETQYF. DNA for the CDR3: TGCAGCGTTATCCCGATCGGGACAGGACAAGAGACCCAGTACTTC.

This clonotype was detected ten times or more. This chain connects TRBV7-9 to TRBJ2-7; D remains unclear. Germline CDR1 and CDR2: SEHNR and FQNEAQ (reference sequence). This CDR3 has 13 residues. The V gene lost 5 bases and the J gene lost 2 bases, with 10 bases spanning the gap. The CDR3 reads CASSPNSPYEQYF. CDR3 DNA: TGTGCCAGCAGCCCGAATTCTCCCTACGAGCAGTACTTC.

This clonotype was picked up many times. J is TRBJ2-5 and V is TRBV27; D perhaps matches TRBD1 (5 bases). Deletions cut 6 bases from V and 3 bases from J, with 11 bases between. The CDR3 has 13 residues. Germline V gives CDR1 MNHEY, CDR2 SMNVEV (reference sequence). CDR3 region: CASRYRSEETQYF. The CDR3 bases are TGTGCCAGCAGGTACAGGTCCGAAGAGACCCAGTACTTC.

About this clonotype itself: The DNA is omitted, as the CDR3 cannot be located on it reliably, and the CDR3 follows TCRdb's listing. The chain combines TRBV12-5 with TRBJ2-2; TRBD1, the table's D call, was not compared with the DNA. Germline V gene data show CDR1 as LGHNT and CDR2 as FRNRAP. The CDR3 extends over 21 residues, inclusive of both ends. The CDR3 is CASGGSGGRAGANTGELFFFF.

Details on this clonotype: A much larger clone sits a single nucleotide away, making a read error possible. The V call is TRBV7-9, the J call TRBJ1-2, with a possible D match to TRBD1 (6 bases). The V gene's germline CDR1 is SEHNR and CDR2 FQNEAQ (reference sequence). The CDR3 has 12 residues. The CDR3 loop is CAISLDSYGYTF. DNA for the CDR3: TGTGCCATCAGCTTGGACAGCTATGGCTACACCTTC.

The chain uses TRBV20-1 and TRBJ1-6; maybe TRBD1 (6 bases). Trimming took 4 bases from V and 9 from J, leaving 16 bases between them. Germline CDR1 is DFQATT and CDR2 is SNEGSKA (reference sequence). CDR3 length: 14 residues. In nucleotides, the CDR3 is TGCAGTGCTAACCCCCGACAGGTTCTTTCACCCCTCCACTTT. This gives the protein CSANPRQVLSPLHF.

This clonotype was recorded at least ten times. Here the CDR3 reads CAISESGTSYEQYF. The CDR3 nucleotides are TGTGCCATCAGTGAGTCCGGGACCTCCTACGAGCAGTACTTC. The rearrangement uses TRBV10-3 and TRBJ2-7, with D possibly called TRBD1 or TRBD2 (5 bases each). Trimming pared 0 bases from V and 0 bases from J, leaving 6 bases between. This CDR3 comprises 14 residues. Per the germline V gene, CDR1 is ENHRY and CDR2 is SYGVKD.